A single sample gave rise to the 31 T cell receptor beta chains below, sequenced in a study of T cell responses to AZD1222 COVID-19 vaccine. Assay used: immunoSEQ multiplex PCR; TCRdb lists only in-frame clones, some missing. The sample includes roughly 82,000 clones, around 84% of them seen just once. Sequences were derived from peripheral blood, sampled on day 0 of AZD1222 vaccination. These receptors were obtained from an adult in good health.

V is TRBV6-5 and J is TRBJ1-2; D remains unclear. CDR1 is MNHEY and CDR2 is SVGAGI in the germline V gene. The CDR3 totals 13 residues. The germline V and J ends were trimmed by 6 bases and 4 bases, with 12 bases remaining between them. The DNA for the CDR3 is TGTGCCAGCAGCTTAGGACGGATCTATGGCTACACCTTC. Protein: CASSLGRIYGYTF.

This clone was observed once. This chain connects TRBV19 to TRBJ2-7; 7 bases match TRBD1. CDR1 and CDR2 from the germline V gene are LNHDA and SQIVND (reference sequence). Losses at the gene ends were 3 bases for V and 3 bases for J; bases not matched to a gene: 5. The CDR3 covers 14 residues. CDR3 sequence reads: CASSILAGGYEQYF. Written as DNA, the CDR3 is TGTGCCAGTAGTATCTTGGCAGGGGGCTACGAGCAGTACTTC.

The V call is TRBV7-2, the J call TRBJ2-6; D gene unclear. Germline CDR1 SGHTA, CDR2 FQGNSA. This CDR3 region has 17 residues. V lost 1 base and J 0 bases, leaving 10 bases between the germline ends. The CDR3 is CASSLVRILSGANVLTF. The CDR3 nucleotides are TGTGCCAGCAGCTTAGTTAGGATCCTCTCTGGGGCCAACGTCCTGACTTTC.

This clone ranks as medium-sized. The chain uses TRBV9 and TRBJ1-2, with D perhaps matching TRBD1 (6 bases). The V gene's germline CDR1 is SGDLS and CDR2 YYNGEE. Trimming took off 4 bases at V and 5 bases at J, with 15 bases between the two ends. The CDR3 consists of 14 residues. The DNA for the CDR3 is TGTGCCAGCAGCTCCCGAGGGGGGGCTTATGGCTACACCTTC. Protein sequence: CASSSRGGAYGYTF.

The CDR3 loop reads CASGGPATYGYTF. Here the CDR3 DNA reads TGTGCCAGCGGAGGTCCGGCGACCTATGGCTACACCTTC. V gene TRBV12-3 or TRBV12-4 combines with J gene TRBJ1-2, with D unresolved. This CDR3 contains 13 residues. The V end was cut by 8 bases, the J end by 4 bases, with 14 bases between.

The CDR3 DNA is TGTGCCAGTAGTAAGGGGGCGGACACTGAAGCTTTCTTT. Its translation is CASSKGADTEAFF. The chain carries TRBV19 and TRBJ1-1; 7 bases line up with TRBD1. V shed 4 bases and J 3 bases; nucleotides not matched to a gene: 2. The CDR3 length is 13 residues. Germline V gene lookup returns CDR1 LNHDA and CDR2 SQIVND (reference sequence).

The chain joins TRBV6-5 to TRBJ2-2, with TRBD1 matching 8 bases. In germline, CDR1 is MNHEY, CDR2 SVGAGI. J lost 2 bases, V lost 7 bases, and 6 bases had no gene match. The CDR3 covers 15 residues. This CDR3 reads CASTRGQANTGELFF. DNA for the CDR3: TGTGCCAGCACTAGGGGACAGGCCAACACCGGGGAGCTGTTTTTT.

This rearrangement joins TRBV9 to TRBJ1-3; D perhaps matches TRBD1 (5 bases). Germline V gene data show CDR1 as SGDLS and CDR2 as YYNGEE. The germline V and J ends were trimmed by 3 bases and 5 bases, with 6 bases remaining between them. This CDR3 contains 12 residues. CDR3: CASSGQRNTIYF. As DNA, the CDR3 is TGTGCCAGCAGCGGACAGAGAAACACCATATATTTT.

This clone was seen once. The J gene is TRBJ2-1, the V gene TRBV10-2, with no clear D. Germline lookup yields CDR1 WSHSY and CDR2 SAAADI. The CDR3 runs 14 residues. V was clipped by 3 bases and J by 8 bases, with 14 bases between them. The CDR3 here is CASSDSGRWDEQFF. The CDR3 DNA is TGCGCCAGCAGTGACTCCGGACGGTGGGATGAGCAGTTCTTC.

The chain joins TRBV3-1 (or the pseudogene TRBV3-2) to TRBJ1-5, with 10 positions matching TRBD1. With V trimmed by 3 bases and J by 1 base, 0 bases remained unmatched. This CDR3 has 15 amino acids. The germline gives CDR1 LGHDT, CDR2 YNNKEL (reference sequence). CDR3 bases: TGTGCCAGCAGCCAGGGACAGGGGAGCAATCAGCCCCAGCATTTT. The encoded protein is CASSQGQGSNQPQHF.

CDR3 amino acids: CASSYGSGGNADTQYF. Written as DNA, the CDR3 is TGTGCCAGCAGTTACGGGTCGGGGGGCAATGCAGATACGCAGTATTTT. This chain uses TRBV6-2 or TRBV6-3 with TRBJ2-3, with a tentative D call TRBD2 (7 bases). The CDR3 has 16 residues. From germline, CDR1 is MNHEY and CDR2 SVGEGT. Trimming stripped 2 bases from V and 4 bases from J, with 16 bases between.

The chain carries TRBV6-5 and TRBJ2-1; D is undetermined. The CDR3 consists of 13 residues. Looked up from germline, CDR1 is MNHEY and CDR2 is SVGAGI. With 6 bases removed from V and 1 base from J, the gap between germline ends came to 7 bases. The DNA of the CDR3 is TGTGCCAGCAGGCGGTGGTCCTACAATGAGCAGTTCTTC. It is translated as CASRRWSYNEQFF.

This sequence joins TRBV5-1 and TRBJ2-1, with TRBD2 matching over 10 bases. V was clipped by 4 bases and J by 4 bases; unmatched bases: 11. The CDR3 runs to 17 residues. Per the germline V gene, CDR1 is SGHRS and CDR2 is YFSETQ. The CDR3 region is CASSDVLAGVTYNEQFF. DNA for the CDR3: TGCGCCAGCAGCGACGTTCTAGCGGGGGTTACTTACAATGAGCAGTTCTTC.

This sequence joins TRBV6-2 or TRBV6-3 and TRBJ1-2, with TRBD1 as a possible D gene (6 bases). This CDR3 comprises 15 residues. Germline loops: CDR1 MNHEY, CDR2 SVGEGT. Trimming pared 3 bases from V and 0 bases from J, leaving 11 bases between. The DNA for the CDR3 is TGTGCCAGCAGTTATCGGGGGCCCACTAACTATGGCTACACCTTC. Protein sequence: CASSYRGPTNYGYTF.

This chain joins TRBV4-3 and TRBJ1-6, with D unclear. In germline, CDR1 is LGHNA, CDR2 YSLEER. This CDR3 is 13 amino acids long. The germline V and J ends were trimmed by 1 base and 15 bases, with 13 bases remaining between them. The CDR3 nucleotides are TGCGCCAGCAGCCAAGCCCCGTTTGTTTACCTCCACTTT. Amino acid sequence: CASSQAPFVYLHF.

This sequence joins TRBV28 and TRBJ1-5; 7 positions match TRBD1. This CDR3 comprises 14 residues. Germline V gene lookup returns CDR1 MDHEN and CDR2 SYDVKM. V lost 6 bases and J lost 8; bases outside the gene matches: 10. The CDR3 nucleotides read TGTGCCAGCAGCCTGGACAGGTCCCTCAAGCCCCAGCATTTT. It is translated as CASSLDRSLKPQHF. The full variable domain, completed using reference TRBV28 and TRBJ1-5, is DVKVTQSSRYLVKRTGEKVFLECVQDMDHENMFWYRQDPGLGLRLIYFSYDVKMKEKGDIPEGYSVSREKKERFSLILESASTNQTSMYLCASSLDRSLKPQHFGDGTRLSIL.

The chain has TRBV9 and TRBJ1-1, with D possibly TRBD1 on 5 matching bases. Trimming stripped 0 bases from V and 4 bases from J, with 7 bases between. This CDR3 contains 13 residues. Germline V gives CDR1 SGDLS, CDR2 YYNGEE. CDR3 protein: CASSVDGGTEAFF. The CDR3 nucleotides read TGTGCCAGCAGCGTAGATGGGGGCACTGAAGCTTTCTTT.

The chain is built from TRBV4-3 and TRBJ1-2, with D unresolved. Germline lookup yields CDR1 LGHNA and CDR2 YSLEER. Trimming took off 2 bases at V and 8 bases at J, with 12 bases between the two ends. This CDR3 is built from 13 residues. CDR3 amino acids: CASSQTRSYGYTF. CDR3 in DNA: TGCGCCAGCAGCCAAACCCGGAGTTACGGCTACACCTTC.

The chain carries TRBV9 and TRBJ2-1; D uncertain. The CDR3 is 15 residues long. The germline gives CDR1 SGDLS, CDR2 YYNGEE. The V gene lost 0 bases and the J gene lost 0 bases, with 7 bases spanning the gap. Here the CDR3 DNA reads TGTGCCAGCAGCGTAGACGATGGCTCCTACAATGAGCAGTTCTTC. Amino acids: CASSVDDGSYNEQFF. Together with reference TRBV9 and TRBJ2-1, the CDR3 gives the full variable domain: DSGVTQTPKHLITATGQRVTLRCSPRSGDLSVYWYQQSLDQGLQFLIQYYNGEERAKGNILERFSAQQFPDLHSELNLSSLELGDSALYFCASSVDDGSYNEQFFGPGTRLTVL.

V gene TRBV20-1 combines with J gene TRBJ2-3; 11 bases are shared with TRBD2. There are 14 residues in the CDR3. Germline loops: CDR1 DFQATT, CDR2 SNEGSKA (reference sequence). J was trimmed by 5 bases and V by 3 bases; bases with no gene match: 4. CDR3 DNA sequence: TGCAGTGCTAGTGGTAGCGGGGGGGGAGATACGCAGTATTTT. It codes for CSASGSGGGDTQYF.

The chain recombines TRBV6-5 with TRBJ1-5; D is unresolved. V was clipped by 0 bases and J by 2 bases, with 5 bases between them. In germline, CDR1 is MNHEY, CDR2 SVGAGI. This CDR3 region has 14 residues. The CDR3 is CASSYSFGNQPQHF. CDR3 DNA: TGTGCCAGCAGTTACTCGTTCGGCAATCAGCCCCAGCATTTT.

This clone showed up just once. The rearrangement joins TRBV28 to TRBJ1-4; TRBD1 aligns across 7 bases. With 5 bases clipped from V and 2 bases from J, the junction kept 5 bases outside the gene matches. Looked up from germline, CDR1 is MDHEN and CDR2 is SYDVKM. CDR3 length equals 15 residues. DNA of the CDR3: TGTGCCAGCAGTACTCCAGGGGGGACTAATGAAAAACTGTTTTTT. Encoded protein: CASSTPGGTNEKLFF.

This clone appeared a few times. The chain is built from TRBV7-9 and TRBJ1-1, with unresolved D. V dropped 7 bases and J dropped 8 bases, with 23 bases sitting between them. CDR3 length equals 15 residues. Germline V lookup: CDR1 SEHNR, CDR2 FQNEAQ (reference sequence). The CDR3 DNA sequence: TGTGCCAGCACTCCCCCCGCCAGAGGGCCTGAGGAAGCTTTCTTT. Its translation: CASTPPARGPEEAFF.

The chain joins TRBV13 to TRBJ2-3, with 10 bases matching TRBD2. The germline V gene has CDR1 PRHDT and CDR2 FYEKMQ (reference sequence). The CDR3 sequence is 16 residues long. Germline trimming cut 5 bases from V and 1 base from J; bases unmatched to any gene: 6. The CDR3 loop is CASSPIAGGRTDTQYF. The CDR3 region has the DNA TGTGCCAGCAGCCCTATAGCGGGGGGACGCACAGATACGCAGTATTTT.

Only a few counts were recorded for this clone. Written as DNA, the CDR3 is TGTGCCAGTACTGCCCAGGGATCCTACGAGCAGTACTTC. Protein product: CASTAQGSYEQYF. This chain joins TRBV19 and TRBJ2-7; a weak D match, TRBD1 (5 bases). Germline V gene data show CDR1 as LNHDA and CDR2 as SQIVND (reference sequence). V shed 7 bases and J shed 1 base, with 11 bases lying between them. This CDR3 has 13 amino acids.

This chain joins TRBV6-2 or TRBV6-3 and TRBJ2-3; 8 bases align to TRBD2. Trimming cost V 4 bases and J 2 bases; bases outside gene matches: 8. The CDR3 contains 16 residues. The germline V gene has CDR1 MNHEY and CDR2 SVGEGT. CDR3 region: CASSWERGLYTDTQYF. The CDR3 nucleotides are TGTGCCAGCAGTTGGGAGCGGGGGCTTTACACAGATACGCAGTATTTT.

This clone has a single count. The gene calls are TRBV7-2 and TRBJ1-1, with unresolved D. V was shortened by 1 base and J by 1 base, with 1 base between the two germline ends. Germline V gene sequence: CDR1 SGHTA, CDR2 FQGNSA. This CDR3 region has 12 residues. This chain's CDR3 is CASSLENTEAFF. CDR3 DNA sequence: TGTGCCAGCAGCTTAGAGAACACTGAAGCTTTCTTT.

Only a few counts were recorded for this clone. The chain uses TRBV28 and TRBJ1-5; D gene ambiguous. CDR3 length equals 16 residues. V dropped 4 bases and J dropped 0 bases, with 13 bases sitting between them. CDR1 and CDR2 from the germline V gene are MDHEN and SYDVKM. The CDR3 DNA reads TGTGCCAGCAGTTACGTAGGGTTTGATAGCAATCAGCCCCAGCATTTT. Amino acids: CASSYVGFDSNQPQHF.

CDR3 nucleotides: TGTGCCAGCAGCTTAGGAGCTGATTTGAACACTGAAGCTTTCTTT. This encodes CASSLGADLNTEAFF. The V and J genes are TRBV7-6 and TRBJ1-1; no clear D gene. V lost 1 base, J lost 0 bases, and 9 bases lay in between. CDR1 SGHVS and CDR2 FNYEAQ come from the germline V gene. CDR3 length equals 15 residues.

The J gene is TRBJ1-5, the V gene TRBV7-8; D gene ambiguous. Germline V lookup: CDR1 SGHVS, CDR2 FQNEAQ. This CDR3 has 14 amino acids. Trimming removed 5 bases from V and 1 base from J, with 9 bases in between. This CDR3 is CASSPGVSNQPQHF. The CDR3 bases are TGTGCCAGCAGCCCGGGAGTGAGCAATCAGCCCCAGCATTTT.

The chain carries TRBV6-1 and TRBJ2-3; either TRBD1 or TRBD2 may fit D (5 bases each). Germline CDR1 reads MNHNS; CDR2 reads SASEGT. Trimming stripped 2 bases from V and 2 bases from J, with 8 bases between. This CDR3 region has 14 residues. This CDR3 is CASSERGATDTQYF. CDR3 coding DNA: TGTGCCAGCAGTGAAAGGGGAGCCACAGATACGCAGTATTTT.